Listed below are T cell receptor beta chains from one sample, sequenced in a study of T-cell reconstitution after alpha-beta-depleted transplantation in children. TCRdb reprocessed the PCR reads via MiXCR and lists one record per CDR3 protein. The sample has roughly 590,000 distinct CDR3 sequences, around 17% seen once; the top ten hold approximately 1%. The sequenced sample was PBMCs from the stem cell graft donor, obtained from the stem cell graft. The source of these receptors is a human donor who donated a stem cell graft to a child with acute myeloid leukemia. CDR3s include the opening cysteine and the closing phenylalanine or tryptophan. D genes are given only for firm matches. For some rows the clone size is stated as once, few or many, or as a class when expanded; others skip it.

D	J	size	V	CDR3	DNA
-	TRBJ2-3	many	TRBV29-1	CSVRGGFSTDTQYF	TGCAGCGTTCGCGGAGGGTTTAGCACAGATACGCAGTATTTT
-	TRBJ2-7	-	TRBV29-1	CSVGASGMGSSYEQYF	TGCAGCGTTGGTGCCAGTGGAATGGGTAGCTCCTACGAGCAGTACTTC
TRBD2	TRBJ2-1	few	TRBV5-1	CATTIGLAGVNEQFF	TGCGCCACCACAATCGGACTAGCGGGGGTCAATGAGCAGTTCTTC
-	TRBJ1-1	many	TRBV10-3	CAISIQGMNTEAFF	TGTGCCATCAGTATACAGGGCATGAACACTGAAGCTTTCTTT
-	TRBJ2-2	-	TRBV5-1	CASSGDTDTGELFF	TGCGCCAGCAGCGGTGACACTGACACCGGGGAGCTGTTTTTT
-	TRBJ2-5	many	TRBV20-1	CSAEPGLEQETQYF	TGCAGTGCTGAGCCGGGACTGGAACAAGAGACCCAGTACTTC
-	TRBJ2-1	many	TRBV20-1	CSARSSYRYNEQFF	TGCAGTGCTAGAAGTTCATACAGATACAATGAGCAGTTCTTC
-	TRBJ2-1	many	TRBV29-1	CSVEPPGWHNNEQFF	TGCAGCGTAGAGCCTCCAGGGTGGCATAACAATGAGCAGTTCTTC
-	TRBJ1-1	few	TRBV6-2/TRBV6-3	CASSTPASGNTEAFF	TGTGCCAGCAGTACCCCAGCGTCTGGGAACACTGAAGCTTTCTTT
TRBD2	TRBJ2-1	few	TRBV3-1	CASSQEPLAGRPYNEQFF	TGTGCCAGCAGCCAAGAACCACTAGCGGGGCGACCCTACAATGAGCAGTTCTTC
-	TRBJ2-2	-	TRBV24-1	CATSDLGAGRSLAGELFF	TGTGCCACCAGTGACCTGGGCGCAGGGAGGTCGCTGGCCGGGGAGCTGTTTTTT
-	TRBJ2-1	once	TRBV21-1	CASSKERTGMNEQFF	TGTGCCAGCAGCAAAGAGCGGACAGGGATGAATGAGCAGTTCTTC
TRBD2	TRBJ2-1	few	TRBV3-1	CASSLRGGLFYNEQFF	TGTGCCAGCAGCCTGCGGGGGGGCCTTTTCTACAATGAGCAGTTCTTC
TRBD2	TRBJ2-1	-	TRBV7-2	CASSFPRIAGGYNEQFF	TGTGCCAGCAGCTTCCCCAGAATAGCGGGGGGGTACAATGAGCAGTTCTTC
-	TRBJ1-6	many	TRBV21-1	CASSAPGTDNSPLHF	TGTGCCAGCAGCGCGCCCGGGACAGATAATTCACCCCTCCACTTT
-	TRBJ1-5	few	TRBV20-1	CSASGIGVGGNQPQHF	TGCAGTGCTAGTGGCATAGGGGTTGGCGGCAATCAGCCCCAGCATTTT
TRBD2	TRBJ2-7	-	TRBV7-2	CASSYLLAGGYEQYF	TGTGCCAGCAGCTACTTACTAGCGGGGGGCTACGAGCAGTACTTC
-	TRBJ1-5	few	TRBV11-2	CASSLGAYAPQHF	TGTGCCAGCAGTCTGGGAGCCTATGCGCCCCAGCATTTT
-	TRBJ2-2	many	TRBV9	CASSVVRNTGELFF	TGTGCCAGCAGCGTAGTGAGGAACACCGGGGAGCTGTTTTTT
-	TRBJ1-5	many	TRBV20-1	CSARDRQAHQPQHF	TGCAGTGCTAGAGATCGACAGGCCCATCAGCCCCAGCATTTT
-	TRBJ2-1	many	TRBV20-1	CSASPRVNEQFF	TGCAGTGCTAGTCCCAGGGTAAATGAGCAGTTCTTC
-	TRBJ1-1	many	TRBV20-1	CSAGKIQFSPNTEAFF	TGCAGTGCTGGAAAAATACAGTTTTCCCCGAACACTGAAGCTTTCTTT
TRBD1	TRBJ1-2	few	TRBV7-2	CASSRPDRAHGYTF	TGTGCCAGCAGCCGCCCGGACAGGGCCCATGGCTACACCTTC
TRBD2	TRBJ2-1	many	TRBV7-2	CASSWSSGGGRGNEQFF	TGTGCCAGCAGCTGGTCTAGCGGGGGGGGCCGGGGAAATGAGCAGTTCTTC
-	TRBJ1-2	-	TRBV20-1	CSAPRGGANYGYTF	TGCAGTGCCCCGAGGGGGGGAGCTAACTATGGCTACACCTTC
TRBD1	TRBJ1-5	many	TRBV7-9	CASSSTGDQPQHF	TGTGCCAGCAGTTCGACAGGGGATCAGCCCCAGCATTTT
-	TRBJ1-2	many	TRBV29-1	CSVEEGGGMDGYTF	TGCAGCGTTGAAGAGGGCGGGGGAATGGATGGCTACACCTTC
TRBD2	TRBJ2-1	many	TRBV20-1	CSASGGLAGYNEQFF	TGCAGTGCTAGTGGCGGGCTAGCGGGCTACAATGAGCAGTTCTTC
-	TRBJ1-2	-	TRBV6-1	CASAYGGGNYGYTF	TGTGCCAGCGCATACGGGGGGGGTAACTATGGCTACACCTTC
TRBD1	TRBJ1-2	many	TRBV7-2	CASSSGQGHYGYTF	TGTGCCAGCAGCTCCGGACAGGGGCACTATGGCTACACCTTC
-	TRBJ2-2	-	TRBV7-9	CATKTTGNTGELFF	TGTGCCACCAAAACGACAGGGAACACCGGGGAGCTGTTTTTT
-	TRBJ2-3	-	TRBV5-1	CASSWMTDGEGTDTQYF	TGCGCCAGCAGCTGGATGACGGATGGGGAGGGCACAGATACGCAGTATTTT
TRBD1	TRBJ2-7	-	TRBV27	CASSLKAGQVYEQYF	TGTGCCAGCAGTCTAAAGGCGGGACAGGTCTACGAGCAGTACTTC
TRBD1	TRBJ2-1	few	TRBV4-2	CASSQVRQTGTGDNEQFF	TGTGCCAGCAGCCAAGTCAGGCAAACCGGGACAGGGGATAATGAGCAGTTCTTC
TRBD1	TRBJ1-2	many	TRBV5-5	CASSLGQGGPDYGYTF	TGTGCCAGCAGCTTGGGACAGGGGGGACCCGACTATGGCTACACCTTC
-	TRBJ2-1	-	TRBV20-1	CSASDGGRDPTSNEQFF	TGCAGTGCTAGCGATGGGGGTCGGGACCCCACGTCCAATGAGCAGTTCTTC
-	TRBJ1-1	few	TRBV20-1	CSARGTDEAFF	TGCAGTGCTAGAGGTACAGATGAAGCTTTCTTT
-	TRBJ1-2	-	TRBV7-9	CASNFWGETNYGYTF	TGTGCCAGCAATTTCTGGGGGGAGACTAACTATGGCTACACCTTC
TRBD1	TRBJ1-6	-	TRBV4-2	CASSQSTGFGSPLHF	TGTGCCAGCAGCCAATCGACAGGGTTTGGTTCACCCCTCCACTTT
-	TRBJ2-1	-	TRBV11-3	CASSLGRWDTNEQFF	TGTGCCAGCAGCTTGGGTAGGTGGGACACCAATGAGCAGTTCTTC
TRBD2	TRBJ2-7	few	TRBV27	CASRGLAGSYEQYF	TGTGCCAGCCGGGGACTAGCGGGCTCCTACGAGCAGTACTTC
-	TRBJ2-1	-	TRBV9	CASSVNSNEQFF	TGTGCCAGCAGCGTAAACTCGAATGAGCAGTTCTTC
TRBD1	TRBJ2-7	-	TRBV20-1	CSASGLGQGGHEQYF	TGCAGTGCTAGTGGTTTGGGACAGGGGGGCCACGAGCAGTACTTC
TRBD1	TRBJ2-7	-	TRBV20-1	CSAWTGTSYEQYF	TGCAGTGCTTGGACAGGTACCTCCTACGAGCAGTACTTC
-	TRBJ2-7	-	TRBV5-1	CASRGGHEQYF	TGCGCCAGCAGGGGGGGTCACGAGCAGTACTTC
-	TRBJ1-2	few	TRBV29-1	CSVNEGVNNYGYTF	TGCAGCGTTAACGAGGGGGTGAATAACTATGGCTACACCTTC
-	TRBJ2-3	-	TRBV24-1	CATTAGLRGADTQYF	TGTGCCACCACTGCGGGCCTCCGAGGGGCAGATACGCAGTATTTT
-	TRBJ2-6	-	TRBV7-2	CASSRPGKLSGANVLTF	TGTGCCAGCAGCCGTCCAGGGAAACTCTCTGGGGCCAACGTCCTGACTTTC
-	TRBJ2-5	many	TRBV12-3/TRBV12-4	CASLLGGEETQYF	TGTGCCAGCCTTCTAGGCGGGGAAGAGACCCAGTACTTC
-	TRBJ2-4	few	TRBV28	CASSLYQGPRYF	TGTGCCAGCAGTTTATATCAGGGACCCAGGTACTTC
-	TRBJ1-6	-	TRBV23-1	CASAWGRNSPLHF	TGCGCCAGCGCCTGGGGGCGGAATTCACCCCTCCACTTT
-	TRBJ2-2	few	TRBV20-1	CSARDYEGGLTGELFF	TGCAGTGCTAGAGATTATGAGGGGGGATTGACCGGGGAGCTGTTTTTT
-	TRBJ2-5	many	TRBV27	CASSSLYQETQYF	TGTGCCAGCAGTTCGCTGTACCAAGAGACCCAGTACTTC
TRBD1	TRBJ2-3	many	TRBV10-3	CAISESQGGTDTQYF	TGTGCCATCAGTGAGTCGCAGGGGGGCACAGATACGCAGTATTTT
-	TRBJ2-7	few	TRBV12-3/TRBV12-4	CASSFAWSYEQYF	TGTGCCAGCAGTTTTGCCTGGTCCTACGAGCAGTACTTC
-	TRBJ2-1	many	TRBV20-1	CSVLDWNEQFF	TGCAGTGTCTTGGACTGGAATGAGCAGTTCTTC
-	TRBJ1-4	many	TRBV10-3	CANGPGNGKLFF	TGTGCCAACGGACCCGGTAACGGAAAACTGTTTTTT
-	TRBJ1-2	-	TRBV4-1	CASSQVAGIYGYTF	TGCGCCAGCAGCCAAGTGGCAGGGATCTATGGCTACACCTTC
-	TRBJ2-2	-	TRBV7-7	CASSLGHSTGELFF	TGTGCCAGCAGCTTAGGACACAGCACCGGGGAGCTGTTTTTT
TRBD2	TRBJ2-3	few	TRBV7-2	CASSTLADSTDTQYF	TGTGCCAGCAGCACCCTAGCGGACAGCACAGATACGCAGTATTTT